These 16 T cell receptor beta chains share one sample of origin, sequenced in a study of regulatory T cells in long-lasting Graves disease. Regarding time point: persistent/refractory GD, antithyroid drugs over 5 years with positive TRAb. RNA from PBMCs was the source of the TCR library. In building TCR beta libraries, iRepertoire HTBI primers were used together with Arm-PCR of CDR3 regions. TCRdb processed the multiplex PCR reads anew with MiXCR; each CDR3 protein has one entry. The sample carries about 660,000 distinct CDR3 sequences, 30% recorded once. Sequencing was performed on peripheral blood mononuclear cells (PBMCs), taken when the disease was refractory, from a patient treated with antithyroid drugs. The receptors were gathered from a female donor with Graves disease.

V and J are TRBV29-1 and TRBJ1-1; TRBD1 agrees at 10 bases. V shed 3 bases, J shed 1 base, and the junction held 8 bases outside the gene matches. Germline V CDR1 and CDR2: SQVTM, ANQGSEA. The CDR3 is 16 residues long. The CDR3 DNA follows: TGCAGCGTTGACGGAGGCCGGGACAGGGGGAACACTGAAGCTTTCTTT. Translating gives CSVDGGRDRGNTEAFF.

CDR3 sequence: CASSFIAGGFGELFF. The CDR3 region has the DNA TGTGCCAGCAGTTTTATAGCGGGCGGGTTCGGGGAGCTGTTTTTT. The J gene is TRBJ2-2, the V gene TRBV28; 7 positions agree with TRBD2. V gave up 3 bases and J gave up 7 bases; unmatched junction bases: 8. The germline V gene encodes CDR1 MDHEN and CDR2 SYDVKM. The CDR3 length is 15 residues.

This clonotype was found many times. CDR3 in DNA: TGTGCCAGCAGCCAGACATCTTCCTATAATTCACCCCTCCACTTT. Protein: CASSQTSSYNSPLHF. The chain carries TRBV14 and TRBJ1-6; D not resolved. V was trimmed by 3 bases and J by 1 base, leaving 7 bases between them. The CDR3 totals 15 residues. CDR1 and CDR2 from the germline V gene are SGHDN and FVKESK.

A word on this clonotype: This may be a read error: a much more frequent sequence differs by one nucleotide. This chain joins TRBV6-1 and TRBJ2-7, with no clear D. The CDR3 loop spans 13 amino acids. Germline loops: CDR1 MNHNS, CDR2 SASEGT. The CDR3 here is CTSSVPAVHEQYF. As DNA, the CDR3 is TGTACCAGCAGTGTGCCGGCGGTCCACGAGCAGTACTTC.

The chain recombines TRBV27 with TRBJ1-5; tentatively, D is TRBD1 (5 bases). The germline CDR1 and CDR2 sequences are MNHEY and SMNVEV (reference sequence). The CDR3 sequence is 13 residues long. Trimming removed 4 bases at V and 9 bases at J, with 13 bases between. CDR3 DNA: TGTGCCAGCAGTTCCGGGGCCCTTTGGCCCCAGCATTTT. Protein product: CASSSGALWPQHF.

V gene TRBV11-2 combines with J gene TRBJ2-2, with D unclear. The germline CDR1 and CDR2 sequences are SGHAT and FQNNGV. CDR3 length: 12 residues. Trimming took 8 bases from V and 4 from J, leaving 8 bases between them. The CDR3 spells CASAAPTGELFF. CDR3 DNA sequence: TGTGCCAGCGCAGCGCCCACCGGGGAGCTGTTTTTT.

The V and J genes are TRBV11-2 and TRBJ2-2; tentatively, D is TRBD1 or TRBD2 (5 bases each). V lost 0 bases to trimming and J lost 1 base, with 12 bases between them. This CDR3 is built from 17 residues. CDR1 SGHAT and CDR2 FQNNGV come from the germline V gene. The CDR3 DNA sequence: TGTGCCAGCAGCTTAGAAGTAACGGGGCAGAACACCGGGGAGCTGTTTTTT. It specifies CASSLEVTGQNTGELFF.

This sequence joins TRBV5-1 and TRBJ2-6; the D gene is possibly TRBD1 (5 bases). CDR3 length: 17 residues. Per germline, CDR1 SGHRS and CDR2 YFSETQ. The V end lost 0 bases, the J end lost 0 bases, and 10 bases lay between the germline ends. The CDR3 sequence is CASSLDVGASGANVLTF. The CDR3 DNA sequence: TGCGCCAGCAGCTTGGACGTAGGGGCCTCTGGGGCCAACGTCCTGACTTTC.

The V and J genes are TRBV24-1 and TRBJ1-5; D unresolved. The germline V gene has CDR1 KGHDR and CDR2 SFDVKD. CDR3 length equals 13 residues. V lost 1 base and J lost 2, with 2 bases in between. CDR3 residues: CATSDFGNQPQHF. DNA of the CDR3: TGTGCCACCAGTGATTTTGGCAATCAGCCCCAGCATTTT.

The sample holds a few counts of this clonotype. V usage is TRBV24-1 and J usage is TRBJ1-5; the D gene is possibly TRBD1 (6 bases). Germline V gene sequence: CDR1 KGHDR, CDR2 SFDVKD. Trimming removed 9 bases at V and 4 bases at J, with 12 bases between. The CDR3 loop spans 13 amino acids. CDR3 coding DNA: TGTGCCACCCAGAGGGGGTGGAATCAGCCCCAGCATTTT. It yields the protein CATQRGWNQPQHF.

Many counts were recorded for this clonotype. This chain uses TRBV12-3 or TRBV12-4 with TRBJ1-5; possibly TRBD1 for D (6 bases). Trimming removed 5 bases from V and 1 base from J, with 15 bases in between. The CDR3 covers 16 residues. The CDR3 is CASSTNRVGSNQPQHF. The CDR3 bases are TGTGCCAGCAGTACGAACAGGGTAGGGAGCAATCAGCCCCAGCATTTT.

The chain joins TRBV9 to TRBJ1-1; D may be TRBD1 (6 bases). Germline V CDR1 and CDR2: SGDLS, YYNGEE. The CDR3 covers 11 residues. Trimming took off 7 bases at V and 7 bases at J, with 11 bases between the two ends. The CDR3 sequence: CASGGGREAFF. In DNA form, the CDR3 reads TGTGCCAGCGGAGGGGGACGTGAAGCTTTCTTT.

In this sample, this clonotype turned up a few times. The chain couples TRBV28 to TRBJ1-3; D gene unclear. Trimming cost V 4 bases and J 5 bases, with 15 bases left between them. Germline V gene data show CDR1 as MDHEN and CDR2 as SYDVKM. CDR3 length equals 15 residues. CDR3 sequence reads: CASSSGGRERNTIYF. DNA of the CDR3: TGTGCCAGCAGTTCGGGTGGTCGGGAAAGAAACACCATATATTTT. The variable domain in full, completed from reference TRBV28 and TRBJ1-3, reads DVKVTQSSRYLVKRTGEKVFLECVQDMDHENMFWYRQDPGLGLRLIYFSYDVKMKEKGDIPEGYSVSREKKERFSLILESASTNQTSMYLCASSSGGRERNTIYFGEGSWLTVV.

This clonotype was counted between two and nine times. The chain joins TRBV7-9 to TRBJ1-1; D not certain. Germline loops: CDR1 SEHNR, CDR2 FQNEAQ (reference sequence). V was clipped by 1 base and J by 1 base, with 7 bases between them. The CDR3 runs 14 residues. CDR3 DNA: TGTGCCAGCAGCTTAGAGTCTCCGAACACTGAAGCTTTCTTT. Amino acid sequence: CASSLESPNTEAFF.

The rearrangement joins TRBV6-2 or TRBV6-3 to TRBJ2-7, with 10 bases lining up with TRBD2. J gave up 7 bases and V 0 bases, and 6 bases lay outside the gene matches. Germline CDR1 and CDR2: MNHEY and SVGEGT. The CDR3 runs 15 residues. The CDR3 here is CASSYSKGTSVEQYF. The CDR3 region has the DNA TGTGCCAGCAGTTACTCGAAGGGGACTAGCGTTGAGCAGTACTTC.

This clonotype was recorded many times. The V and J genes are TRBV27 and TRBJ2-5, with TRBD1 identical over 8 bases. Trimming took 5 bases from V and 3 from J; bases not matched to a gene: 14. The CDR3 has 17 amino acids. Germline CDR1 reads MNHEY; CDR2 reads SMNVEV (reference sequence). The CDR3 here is CASSAPGQESFKETQYF. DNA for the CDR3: TGTGCCAGCAGTGCTCCGGGACAGGAGAGTTTTAAAGAGACCCAGTACTTC.